Below, 5 T cell receptor beta chains from the same sample are listed, as sequenced in a study of monozygotic twins with inflammatory bowel disease. From the 5' RACE reads, TCRdb lists one entry per CDR3 protein and no DNA. Its listing shows over 110,000 distinct CDR3 sequences. The sample was blood. The receptors were sampled from a human donor with ulcerative colitis or Crohn's disease, or a healthy co-twin of an affected twin (not recorded which).

V and J are TRBV7-2 and TRBJ2-2; the D call of TRBD2 rests on TCRdb alone, since no DNA is present to check it. CDR3 length: 15 residues. CDR1 is SGHTA and CDR2 is FQGNSA in the germline V gene. CDR3 sequence: CASSLGGASAGELFF.

The chain is built from TRBV5-4 and TRBJ2-1; TCRdb selects TRBD1, and the lack of DNA leaves this call unchecked. Per the germline V gene, CDR1 is SGHNT and CDR2 is YYREEE (reference sequence). The CDR3 is 15 residues long. The CDR3 sequence is CASHPWTGGNNEQFF.

This rearrangement joins TRBV7-2 to TRBJ2-5; TCRdb returns TRBD2, unconfirmable since there is no DNA. In germline, CDR1 is SGHTA, CDR2 FQGNSA. The CDR3 runs 15 residues. CDR3 in amino acids: CASSFQRGAGETQYF.

The chain combines TRBV12-3 or TRBV12-4 with TRBJ1-2. This CDR3 comprises 15 residues. The CDR3 reads CASSFSMGFDYGYTF.

This chain links TRBV5-4 with TRBJ1-1. This CDR3 is 15 amino acids long. Per the germline V gene, CDR1 is SGHNT and CDR2 is YYREEE (reference sequence). Here the CDR3 reads CASSPIHGPNTEAFF. Full variable domain (outside the CDR3, taken from reference TRBV5-4 and TRBJ1-1): ETGVTQSPTHLIKTRGQQVTLRCSSQSGHNTVSWYQQALGQGPQFIFQYYREEENGRGNFPPRFSGLQFPNYSSELNVNALELDDSALYLCASSPIHGPNTEAFFGQGTRLTVV.